This TCR beta chain is from a study of blood T cell repertoires in COVID-19. Overall study context: The origin of the acute and convalescent COVID-19 samples was the United States, Italy and Spain. Sample material is recorded as cDNA or gDNA derived from T cells, B-cell-depleted T cells, or PBMCs.

In the original analysis: The assay estimated nucleated cells by amplifying reference gene primers. The data were produced by immunoSEQ multiplex PCR, yet TCRdb's version contains in-frame clones alone and is incomplete. The V and J calls and the clone size are those of that table, but D and trimming were determined from the DNA. The table shows some 150,000 clones, with roughly 84% occurring only once. The sequence was collected from a woman in her sixties or seventies with acute or convalescent COVID-19. The sample was peripheral blood.

The CDR3 sequence: CASSERLAGTDTQYF. The CDR3 coding sequence is TGCGCCAGCAGTGAGAGGCTAGCTGGCACAGATACGCAGTATTTT. The chain carries TRBV10-2 and TRBJ2-3; weak D call: TRBD2 (5 bases). This CDR3 is built from 15 residues. Germline V gene sequence: CDR1 WSHSY, CDR2 SAAADI. Trimming removed 2 bases at V and 1 base at J, with 10 bases between.